The TCR beta chain under discussion was sequenced for a study of blood T cells in healthy people across ages. Germline V lookup: CDR1 SGHRS, CDR2 YFSETQ. Deletions cut 1 base from V and 3 bases from J, with 9 bases between. The CDR3 is 14 residues long. Concerning this clonotype itself: Its antigen is as yet unknown.

The second PCR ran roughly 6 to 11 cycles with a sample-barcoded 5' primer and J-beta primers. Every cDNA was tagged by a template-switch adaptor with 12 random nucleotides. Per-sample output comprised a minimum of 2.5 million paired-end reads containing CDR3. TCRdb ran MiXCR on the 5' RACE reads and lists one entry per CDR3 protein. The sample includes more than 500,000 distinct CDR3 sequences, roughly a quarter seen only once; the top ten take approximately 3.3%. Study-level points and caveats: Greater diversity and more naive CD4+ cells were seen in long-lived donors than in aged donors. Leaving the PBMCs unsorted stopped any conclusive comparison of naive versus antigen-experienced cells.

These sequences were also reported in another study, on T cells of mothers and their children.

This TCR came from a boy aged 2 to 10 in good health. Sequences were obtained from blood. The rearrangement links TRBV5-1 to TRBJ2-3; maybe TRBD2 (5 bases). CDR3 coding DNA: TGCGCCAGCAGCTTGTCACTAGTTACAGATACGCAGTATTTT. As protein: CASSLSLVTDTQYF.